This TCR beta chain emerged from a study of cytomegalovirus exposure and HLA in healthy donors. Whole-study results and caveats: Most TCR sequences were uncommon, yet certain public TCRs appeared in many donors.

PCR involved 60 Vbeta and 13 Jbeta primers. In the authors' workflow: About 9.9 million of the about 80 million unique TCR beta chains counted in a later analysis were shared. Data came from immunoSEQ multiplex PCR; TCRdb stores just in-frame clones and leaves some out. For V, J and clone size, that table is used; D and trimming come from the DNA. The table lists some 150,000 clones, about two thirds of them singletons. Notes on this clone: Its antigen is unidentified.

The material sequenced was PBMCs. The TCR sequence derives from a woman in her twenties or thirties in good health and CMV-seronegative.

The CDR3 sequence: CASSTRGLPKNIQYF. CDR3 DNA: TGTGCCAGCAGCACCCGAGGCCTACCCAAAAACATTCAGTACTTC. This sequence joins TRBV7-2 and TRBJ2-4; D call uncertain. V was trimmed by 5 bases and J by 2 bases, leaving 13 bases between them. Germline V lookup: CDR1 SGHTA, CDR2 FQGNSA. This CDR3 region has 15 residues.